The 8 T cell receptor beta chains below all came from one sample that was sequenced in a study of T-cell memory formation after mild COVID-19 listed by TCRdb under 2021. Library preparation employed 5' RACE. Instrument used: Illumina NovaSeq 6000. Through fastp at Q25 and MiXCR, TCRdb rebuilt clones from the public reads, retaining in-frame beta chains. Rows with a matching CDR3 protein are joined into one entry that keeps the most common DNA and genes. The sample has 140,000 to 150,000 distinct CDR3 sequences on record, roughly 21% of them singletons. 2% to 2.5% of the sample rests with the top ten. Input material: PBMCs or a T cell subset sorted from them (not recorded which). The receptors originated from an adult woman who had mild COVID-19 (a few samples of this study predate the infection). The sample titles of this study are shuffled in the database, so cell type and time point are left out; the donor was told from shared clones.

This sequence joins TRBV4-1 and TRBJ2-3, with TRBD2 as a possible D gene (5 bases). V was trimmed by 2 bases and J by 1 base, leaving 10 bases between them. This CDR3 has 15 residues. Germline CDR1 MGHRA, CDR2 YSYEKL. The CDR3 coding sequence is TGCGCCAGCAGCCAAACGGGGTTGGGCACAGATACGCAGTATTTT. It is translated as CASSQTGLGTDTQYF.

The chain joins TRBV6-6 to TRBJ2-2; no clear D gene. The CDR3 length is 13 residues. The germline CDR1 and CDR2 sequences are MNHNY and SVGAGI (reference sequence). V was shortened by 0 bases and J by 7 bases, with 6 bases between the two germline ends. CDR3 nucleotide sequence: TGTGCCAGCAGTTACTCCTCATACGGGGAGCTGTTTTTT. Translated, it gives CASSYSSYGELFF.

This clonotype was counted many times. This rearrangement joins TRBV20-1 to TRBJ2-7; possibly TRBD1 or TRBD2 for D (6 bases each). In germline, CDR1 is DFQATT, CDR2 SNEGSKA (reference sequence). V gave up 6 bases and J gave up 4 bases, with 10 bases separating them. The CDR3 consists of 11 residues. The DNA of the CDR3 is TGCAGTGCCTTAGGGGGGTACGAGCAGTACTTC. It yields the protein CSALGGYEQYF.

This clonotype was counted a few times. J is TRBJ2-3 and V is TRBV5-1, with 8 positions matching TRBD2. J gave up 12 bases and V 4 bases, and 7 bases lay outside the gene matches. The length of the CDR3 is 12 residues. Germline V gene lookup returns CDR1 SGHRS and CDR2 YFSETQ. The CDR3 is CASSPPGGSQYF. CDR3 in DNA: TGCGCCAGCAGCCCCCCGGGGGGGAGCCAGTATTTT.

The chain employs TRBV7-8 and TRBJ2-7, with 11 positions matching TRBD2. The germline gives CDR1 SGHVS, CDR2 FQNEAQ. V lost 2 bases, J lost 2 bases, and 17 bases stayed unmatched. The CDR3 loop spans 20 amino acids. In nucleotides, the CDR3 is TGTGCCAGCAGCTTATTCTTCGCGCTAGCGGGGGGCGAAAAGACCTACGAGCAGTACTTC. Residues: CASSLFFALAGGEKTYEQYF.

V gene TRBV4-3 combines with J gene TRBJ2-5; TRBD2 matches at 8 bases. CDR1 is LGHNA, CDR2 YSLEER, per germline. CDR3 size: 17 residues. The V and J ends lost 3 bases and 5 bases, in that order; junction bases with no gene match: 14. This chain's CDR3 is CASSQRVKTAGGETQYF. In DNA form, the CDR3 reads TGCGCCAGCAGCCAGAGGGTGAAAACGGCGGGGGGCGAGACCCAGTACTTC.

In its sample, this clonotype was seen a few times. Mismatch with germline at one junction end may stem from a read error. V and J are TRBV12-3 or TRBV12-4 and TRBJ1-4, with TRBD1 as a possible D gene (6 bases). CDR3 length equals 12 residues. The CDR3 reads CASSLSSGAGRF. CDR3 sequence (DNA): TGTGCCAGCAGTTTATCCTCAGGGGCCGGCCGTTTT.

This clonotype has just a few counts. The chain couples TRBV28 to TRBJ2-7, with D perhaps matching TRBD1 (6 bases). Germline CDR1 is MDHEN and CDR2 is SYDVKM. The length of the CDR3 is 13 residues. V dropped 7 bases and J dropped 0 bases, with 10 bases sitting between them. The CDR3 sequence is CASTGTNSYEQYF. The DNA for the CDR3 is TGTGCCAGCACCGGGACAAACTCCTACGAGCAGTACTTC.